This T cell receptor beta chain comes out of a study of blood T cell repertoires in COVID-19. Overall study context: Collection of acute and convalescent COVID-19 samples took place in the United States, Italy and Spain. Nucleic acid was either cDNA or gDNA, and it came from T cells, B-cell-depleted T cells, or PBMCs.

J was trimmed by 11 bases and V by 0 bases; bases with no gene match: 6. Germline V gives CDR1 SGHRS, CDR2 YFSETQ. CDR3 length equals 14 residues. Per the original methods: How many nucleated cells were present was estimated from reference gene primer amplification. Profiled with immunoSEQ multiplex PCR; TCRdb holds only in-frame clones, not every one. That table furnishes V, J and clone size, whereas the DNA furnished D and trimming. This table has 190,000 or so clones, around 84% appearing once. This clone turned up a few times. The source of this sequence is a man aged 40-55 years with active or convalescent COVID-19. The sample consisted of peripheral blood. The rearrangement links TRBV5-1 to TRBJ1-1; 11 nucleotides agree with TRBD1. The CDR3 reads CASSLDPGQGVAFF. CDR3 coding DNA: TGCGCCAGCAGCTTGGACCCGGGACAGGGGGTTGCTTTCTTT. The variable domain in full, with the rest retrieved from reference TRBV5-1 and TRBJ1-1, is KAGVTQTPRYLIKTRGQQVTLSCSPISGHRSVSWYQQTPGQGLQFLFEYFSETQRNKGNFPGRFSGRQFSNSRSEMNVSTLELGDSALYLCASSLDPGQGVAFFGQGTRLTVV.